This T cell receptor beta chain came from a study of blood T cell repertoires in COVID-19. About the study: The cDNA or gDNA used as material had been derived from T cells, B-cell-depleted T cells, or PBMCs.

This clone was counted only a few times. This CDR3 comprises 15 residues. V lost 3 bases, J lost 1 base, and 11 bases lay in between. Per the germline V gene, CDR1 is SGDLS and CDR2 is YYNGEE. Per the study methods: Reference gene primer amplification gave estimated nucleated cell counts. Only in-frame clones appear in the TCRdb table, and some are missing; sequencing was by immunoSEQ multiplex PCR. The V and J calls and clone size are taken from that table; D and trimming were inferred from the DNA. The profile shows 250,000 to 300,000 clones, 75% to 90% of them singletons. This chain uses TRBV9 with TRBJ2-1; unclear D gene. Input material: peripheral blood. This clonotype was sampled from a woman aged 40 to 50 who had recovered from COVID-19. As DNA, the CDR3 is TGTGCCAGCAGCGCGGGTGGAACGTCCTACAATGAGCAGTTCTTC. Translating gives CASSAGGTSYNEQFF.